Described below is a single T cell receptor (beta chain) sequence and its context. In this sample, this clone turned up a few times. The target of this receptor is not known. No qualities accompany the bases; no much larger clone lies one base away. The data originate from a study of beta chain features in type 1 diabetes (dated by TCRdb to the late 2010s). Background on the whole study: No differences in mean age, gender distribution, total cell number or subset yield were found between patients and healthy donors. The study compared TCRB repertoires of sorted circulating CD4+ T cell subsets between recently diagnosed type 1 diabetes patients and matched healthy donors. Regulatory and stem cell-like memory subsets were isolated from only 8 patients and roughly 8 healthy donors, whereas naive and central memory subsets came from all 28 donors. A total of about 110,000,000 sorted cells were examined across all samples, and a strong correlation was observed between cell number per subset and RNA yield.

Each donor gave one peripheral blood draw, approximately 100 mL on average, collected into heparinised tubes. A BD FACSAria II was used to sort naive, central memory, regulatory and stem cell-like memory CD4+ T cells with a panel that included CD45RO, CCR7, CD25, CD127, CD95 and CD27. A purity above 98% was achieved for all sorted populations. PBMCs were isolated immediately by Lymphoprep density gradient centrifugation and stained directly without culture. To minimize batch effects, samples were stained and sorted in pairs, one healthy donor with one patient per experiment. The entire amount of isolated RNA was reverse transcribed using the High Capacity cDNA Reverse Transcription Kit, so the sequenced TCRB transcripts were expressed ones. Deep immunoSEQ sequencing was performed on naive, central memory and regulatory T cell samples, with an average of approximately 4 million total reads per sample. Sorted cells were lysed in RLT buffer, and RNA was extracted using DNase-treated RNeasy Micro or Mini kits according to cell number. Each cell subset was processed on its own to prevent cross-contamination, while patient and healthy donor samples were processed together. TCRB sequences were amplified from cDNA with the immunoSEQ multiplex PCR, producing 87-bp fragments spanning the CDR3 region. Amplicons were sequenced on the Illumina HiSeq platform. The authors' analysis ran thus. PCR bias was corrected computationally using synthetic template baselines, and reads within Hamming distance 2 were collapsed, with unmergeable singletons discarded. Reads were aligned against IMGT so that V, D and J genes, CDR3 length and insertions or deletions at six rearrangement sites could be assigned. Clonotype counts were normalized to sorted cell number within each subset before computing true diversity and Gini coefficients with the tcR R package. The overlap coefficient, calculated on TCRB nucleotide sequences, was used to quantify repertoire sharing. The immuneACCESS repertoire file appears here via TCRdb, limited to in-frame rearrangements. These files lack a portion of the clones; in checked studies, under half of the deficit traces to unresolved V genes, and the cause of the others is not known. V, J and clone size derive from that table, while D and trimming were established from the DNA sequence. The sample profile shows about 340,000 clones; 7.5% to 9% of them were found once. The top ten hold more than 0.4% of the sample.

Study-level results and caveats: Patients with type 1 diabetes made fewer insertions and deleted more nucleotides at VDJ recombination sites, implying thymic rearrangement abnormalities. In all four CD4+ subsets, TCRB CDR3 length was moderately but significantly shorter in type 1 diabetes patients. HLA sub-analyses involved small numbers of individuals, so any influence of HLA type on TCRB rearrangement remained unresolved. Because cDNA was sequenced instead of genomic DNA, highly expressing activated cells could be over-represented, though the groups showed no difference in activation or CD3 levels. Naive, central memory and regulatory TCRB repertoires appeared more similar among patients than among healthy donors. Shorter templates might have been favored by PCR, but patient and control samples were amplified and corrected together, so both groups would have been affected equally by any skew.

Taken from cysteine to phenylalanine, the CDR3 has 16 residues. The sequence is cut down to CDR3 DNA, 48 bases in frame from base 1. V trim: 5 bases; J trim: 7 bases; unmatched bases: 13. Reading the germline V gene gives CDR1 SGHTA and CDR2 FQGNSA. The chain employs TRBV7-2 and TRBJ2-1, and 8 junction bases match TRBD2. Sequenced input: central memory CD4+ T cells from blood. The origin of this receptor is a woman aged 18-29 years in good health. The nucleotide sequence is TGTGCCAGCAGCAAGGCGGGAGGTTCGGAGAGTAATGAGCAGTTCTTC. Translated, it reads CASSKAGGSESNEQFF. Where the CDR3 stops, the reference TRBV7-2 and TRBJ2-1 genes take over; the full variable domain is GAGVSQSPSNKVTEKGKDVELRCDPISGHTALYWYRQSLGQGLEFLIYFQGNSAPDKSGLPSDRFSAERTGGSVSTLTIQRTQQEDSAVYLCASSKAGGSESNEQFFGPGTRLTVL.